What follows are 24 T cell receptor beta chains derived from one specimen sequenced in a study of ipilimumab plus nivolumab after autologous stem cell transplantation. Assay: immunoSEQ multiplex PCR; the TCRdb copy retains only in-frame clones and omits some. The sample has over 75,000 clones, around 80% seen once. Sequences were derived from PBMCs, sampled in a trial of ipilimumab plus nivolumab as post-transplant consolidation. The receptors were sampled from a male donor with diffuse large B-cell lymphoma.

V gene TRBV30 combines with J gene TRBJ2-3; TRBD2 matches 11 bases. CDR1 is GTSNPN and CDR2 is SVGIG in the germline V gene (reference sequence). V trimming: 5 bases; J trimming: 6 bases; junction bases outside the gene matches: 10. The CDR3 has 15 amino acids. The CDR3 protein is CAWGRRLAGSDTQYF. In DNA, the CDR3 is TGTGCCTGGGGCCGGAGACTAGCGGGGTCGGATACGCAGTATTTT. The complete variable domain, with remaining parts taken from reference TRBV30 and TRBJ2-3, reads SQTIHQWPATLVQPVGSPLSLECTVEGTSNPNLYWYRQAAGRGLQLLFYSVGIGQISSEVPQNLSASRPQDRQFILSSKKLLLSDSGFYLCAWGRRLAGSDTQYFGPGTRLTVL.

The genes are TRBV9 and TRBJ2-5; TRBD1 agrees at 7 bases. Germline V CDR1 and CDR2: SGDLS, YYNGEE. Trimming cost V 4 bases and J 4 bases; bases outside gene matches: 7. The CDR3 runs 14 residues. The CDR3 is CASSRRDRAETQYF. As DNA, the CDR3 is TGTGCCAGCAGCAGAAGAGACAGGGCAGAGACCCAGTACTTC. Together with reference TRBV9 and TRBJ2-5, the CDR3 gives the full variable domain: DSGVTQTPKHLITATGQRVTLRCSPRSGDLSVYWYQQSLDQGLQFLIQYYNGEERAKGNILERFSAQQFPDLHSELNLSSLELGDSALYFCASSRRDRAETQYFGPGTRLLVL.

The chain links TRBV30 to TRBJ2-1, with 9 bases lining up with TRBD2. The junction had 4 bases not matched to a gene; V was cut back by 1 base and J by 6 bases. CDR3 length: 14 residues. Germline V gene lookup returns CDR1 GTSNPN and CDR2 SVGIG (reference sequence). CDR3 DNA sequence: TGTGCCTGGAGTGATCTGCGGGGGGGCAATGAGCAGTTCTTC. Translating gives CAWSDLRGGNEQFF.

J is TRBJ2-2 and V is TRBV9; D not certain. The CDR3 length is 15 residues. The V and J ends lost 0 bases and 2 bases respectively, with 8 bases between them. Germline values: CDR1 SGDLS, CDR2 YYNGEE. CDR3 loop: CASSVGTANTGELFF. CDR3 nucleotide sequence: TGTGCCAGCAGCGTAGGAACAGCTAACACCGGGGAGCTGTTTTTT.

The chain combines TRBV30 with TRBJ2-1, with 8 positions matching TRBD1. The germline CDR1 and CDR2 sequences are GTSNPN and SVGIG (reference sequence). With V trimmed by 4 bases and J by 1 base, 3 bases remained unmatched. CDR3 length: 14 amino acids. The CDR3 spells CAWMGDRSYNEQFF. For the CDR3, the DNA is TGTGCCTGGATGGGGGACAGGTCCTACAATGAGCAGTTCTTC.

The CDR3 DNA reads as TGTGCCAGCAGCGAAGGACTAGCGGGGGCGAACACCGGGGAGCTGTTTTTT. It yields the protein CASSEGLAGANTGELFF. The chain carries TRBV7-2 and TRBJ2-2; 13 nucleotides align to TRBD2. From germline, CDR1 is SGHTA and CDR2 FQGNSA. This CDR3 spans 17 amino acids. Trimming took 5 bases from V and 0 from J; bases not matched to a gene: 3.

The V call is TRBV2, the J call TRBJ2-7, with 10 bases that match TRBD1. Losses at the gene ends were 6 bases for V and 1 base for J; bases not matched to a gene: 3. Germline lookup yields CDR1 SNHLY and CDR2 FYNNEI. The CDR3 has 14 amino acids. The CDR3 loop is CASRGTGVSYEQYF. The DNA of the CDR3 is TGTGCCAGCAGGGGGACAGGGGTTTCCTACGAGCAGTACTTC.

The rearrangement uses TRBV6-4 and TRBJ2-7, with D uncertain. Per the germline V gene, CDR1 is MRHNA and CDR2 is SNTAGT. The CDR3 sequence is 13 residues long. V lost 4 bases, J lost 1 base, and 8 bases lay in between. CDR3 nucleotides: TGTGCCAGCAGTGGTAGACATTCCTACGAGCAGTACTTC. It codes for CASSGRHSYEQYF.

V is TRBV2 and J is TRBJ1-2; 7 nucleotides match TRBD1. Trimming cost V 6 bases and J 2 bases; bases outside gene matches: 3. This CDR3 comprises 13 residues. The germline CDR1 and CDR2 sequences are SNHLY and FYNNEI. CDR3: CASSRQGNYGYTF. CDR3 DNA sequence: TGTGCCAGCAGCCGACAGGGAAACTATGGCTACACCTTC. Together with reference TRBV2 and TRBJ1-2, the CDR3 gives the full variable domain: EPEVTQTPSHQVTQMGQEVILRCVPISNHLYFYWYRQILGQKVEFLVSFYNNEISEKSEIFDDQFSVERPDGSNFTLKIRSTKLEDSAMYFCASSRQGNYGYTFGSGTRLTVV.

This clone was seen ten or more times. The CDR3 DNA reads as TGTGCCAGCACTATCATAGGGACAGGGGCTGTGGCTTTCTTT. Translating gives CASTIIGTGAVAFF. V and J are TRBV5-6 and TRBJ1-1; 10 positions match TRBD1. Trimming removed 6 bases from V and 11 bases from J; junction bases left unmatched: 13. The CDR3 consists of 14 residues. The V gene's germline CDR1 is SGHDT and CDR2 YYEEEE. Supplemented by reference TRBV5-6 and TRBJ1-1, the full variable domain reads DAGVTQSPTHLIKTRGQQVTLRCSPKSGHDTVSWYQQALGQGPQFIFQYYEEEERQRGNFPDRFSGHQFPNYSSELNVNALLLGDSALYLCASTIIGTGAVAFFGQGTRLTVV.

The chain has TRBV11-2 and TRBJ2-3; 8 nucleotides align to TRBD2. The CDR3 runs 15 residues. The V segment lost 2 bases and the J segment 6 bases; nucleotides outside the gene matches: 7. Per germline, CDR1 SGHAT and CDR2 FQNNGV. CDR3: CASSLLRGAGDTQYF. The CDR3 nucleotides are TGTGCCAGCAGCTTATTGCGGGGGGCAGGGGATACGCAGTATTTT.

The chain uses TRBV9 and TRBJ2-2; 8 bases map to TRBD2. The CDR3 totals 18 residues. Germline V gene lookup returns CDR1 SGDLS and CDR2 YYNGEE. The J segment lost 6 bases and the V segment lost 2 bases, leaving 15 bases of the junction unmatched. The CDR3 sequence is CASSVSSGGRFRPGELFF. CDR3 coding DNA: TGTGCCAGCAGCGTCTCAAGCGGGGGACGGTTTCGGCCCGGGGAGCTGTTTTTT.

V usage is TRBV4-1 and J usage is TRBJ1-2; the D gene is possibly TRBD1 (6 bases). CDR1 MGHRA and CDR2 YSYEKL come from the germline V gene. The CDR3 has 15 residues. Trimming pared 1 base from V and 4 bases from J, leaving 13 bases between. CDR3 in amino acids: CASSQGLGGGYGYTF. CDR3 coding DNA: TGCGCCAGCAGCCAAGGGTTGGGGGGCGGCTATGGCTACACCTTC.

The chain carries TRBV6-6 and TRBJ2-3; tentatively, D is TRBD2 (5 bases). The V gene lost 6 bases and the J gene lost 8 bases, with 15 bases spanning the gap. CDR1 and CDR2 (germline): MNHNY, SVGAGI (reference sequence). The CDR3 covers 13 residues. The chain's CDR3 is CASSSGGRATQYF. CDR3 in DNA: TGTGCCAGCAGCTCCGGAGGAAGGGCTACGCAGTATTTT.

The chain employs TRBV5-1 and TRBJ2-7; no reliable D call. This CDR3 has 15 residues. V lost 5 bases to trimming and J lost 2 bases, with 17 bases between them. Germline loops: CDR1 SGHRS, CDR2 YFSETQ. The CDR3 region is CASSKTFEIPYEQYF. The CDR3 nucleotides read TGCGCCAGCAGTAAGACGTTTGAAATTCCCTACGAGCAGTACTTC.

This rearrangement joins TRBV2 to TRBJ1-3, with D uncertain. Trimming removed 2 bases from V and 1 base from J, with 9 bases in between. This CDR3 comprises 15 residues. Germline V gene sequence: CDR1 SNHLY, CDR2 FYNNEI. This CDR3 reads CASSELARSGNTIYF. For the CDR3, the DNA is TGTGCCAGCAGTGAATTAGCCCGTTCTGGAAACACCATATATTTT.

This chain connects TRBV6-1 to TRBJ2-2; TRBD2 matches 9 bases. The CDR3 runs 17 residues. Losses at the gene ends were 0 bases for V and 5 bases for J; bases not matched to a gene: 7. The V gene's germline CDR1 is MNHNS and CDR2 SASEGT. In DNA form, the CDR3 reads TGTGCCAGCAGTGAAGCCAAAGTGCGGGGGGGGACCGGGGAGCTGTTTTTT. Protein sequence: CASSEAKVRGGTGELFF.

This chain uses TRBV11-2 with TRBJ2-3, with 11 bases that match TRBD2. V lost 5 bases, J lost 1 base, and 11 bases stayed unmatched. Germline CDR1 SGHAT, CDR2 FQNNGV. This CDR3 has 18 amino acids. The CDR3 sequence is CASSAQSGLAGRTDTQYF. Here the CDR3 DNA reads TGTGCCAGCAGCGCCCAGTCAGGACTAGCGGGCCGCACAGATACGCAGTATTTT. Full variable domain (outside the CDR3, taken from reference TRBV11-2 and TRBJ2-3): EAGVAQSPRYKIIEKRQSVAFWCNPISGHATLYWYQQILGQGPKLLIQFQNNGVVDDSQLPKDRFSAERLKGVDSTLKIQPAKLEDSAVYLCASSAQSGLAGRTDTQYFGPGTRLTVL.

Here the CDR3 reads CASSPPPAGTNYGYTF. The CDR3 bases are TGTGCCAGCAGCCCGCCCCCGGCAGGGACCAACTATGGCTACACCTTC. This sequence joins TRBV5-4 and TRBJ1-2, with D perhaps matching TRBD1 (5 bases). The germline V gene has CDR1 SGHNT and CDR2 YYREEE (reference sequence). V was pared by 4 bases and J by 2 bases, with 18 bases between. The CDR3 runs 16 residues.

This chain connects TRBV6-5 to TRBJ1-1; no reliable D call. Trimming removed 2 bases at V and 4 bases at J, with 17 bases between. Germline lookup yields CDR1 MNHEY and CDR2 SVGAGI. The CDR3 totals 16 residues. The CDR3 protein is CASSYNPSGRGTEAFF. As DNA, the CDR3 is TGTGCCAGCAGTTACAACCCCTCGGGTCGCGGCACTGAAGCTTTCTTT.

CDR3 bases: TGTGCCAGCAGGGACGCGGCGAGACAAACCTACGAGCAGTACTTC. Translated: CASRDAARQTYEQYF. The rearrangement links TRBV11-2 to TRBJ2-7; unclear D gene. The CDR3 covers 15 residues. From germline, CDR1 is SGHAT and CDR2 FQNNGV. Trimming cost V 6 bases and J 2 bases, with 17 bases left between them. The full variable domain, its missing parts supplied by reference TRBV11-2 and TRBJ2-7, is EAGVAQSPRYKIIEKRQSVAFWCNPISGHATLYWYQQILGQGPKLLIQFQNNGVVDDSQLPKDRFSAERLKGVDSTLKIQPAKLEDSAVYLCASRDAARQTYEQYFGPGTRLTVT.

The CDR3 coding sequence is TGTGCCAGCAGTGAAAGGACGGACTCTGGCTACACCTTC. Amino acid sequence: CASSERTDSGYTF. V and J are TRBV2 and TRBJ1-2, with D uncertain. CDR1 and CDR2 (germline): SNHLY, FYNNEI. The CDR3 covers 13 residues. Trimming cost V 2 bases and J 7 bases, with 11 bases left between them.

This chain connects TRBV11-2 to TRBJ2-5, with D tentatively TRBD2 (6 bases). Germline values: CDR1 SGHAT, CDR2 FQNNGV. V was cut by 2 bases and J by 3 bases, with 10 bases left in between. The CDR3 runs 14 residues. Here the CDR3 DNA reads TGTGCCAGCAGCTTAAACCCGGGGGAAGAGACCCAGTACTTC. Its protein product is CASSLNPGEETQYF.

The CDR3 sequence: CASRTANSYEQYF. The CDR3 DNA reads as TGTGCCAGCCGGACTGCTAACTCCTACGAGCAGTACTTC. The rearrangement links TRBV6-1 to TRBJ2-7; possibly TRBD2 for D (5 bases). The germline V gene encodes CDR1 MNHNS and CDR2 SASEGT. This CDR3 contains 13 residues. The V and J ends lost 8 bases and 0 bases respectively, with 11 bases between them.